These T cell receptor beta chains were read from a single sample in a study of shared clonotypes between healthy human individuals. Using immunoSEQ multiplex PCR, the repertoire was profiled, and TCRdb retains in-frame clones only, with some absent. The sample has 490,000 or so clones; about 82% are singletons. The sequencing input was PBMCs. The receptors shown here come from a woman aged 40 to 50 in good health. Some clones in this sample may be carry-over from other donors' samples. Both conserved end residues are part of each CDR3. D genes are given only for firm matches. For some rows the clone size is stated as once, few or many, or as a class when expanded; others skip it.

size	V	J	D	DNA	CDR3
once	TRBV11-2	TRBJ1-4	-	TGTGCCAGCAGCTTAGGTCACAGCGGCGGTGAAAAACTGTTTTTT	CASSLGHSGGEKLFF
-	TRBV19	TRBJ2-1	TRBD2	TGTGCCAGTACCGTAAGCGGGACTACTAACAATGAGCAGTTCTTC	CASTVSGTTNNEQFF
-	TRBV2	TRBJ2-3	-	TGTGCCAGCAGACAGGGTAGCACAGATACGCAGTATTTT	CASRQGSTDTQYF
-	TRBV5-1	TRBJ2-7	-	TGCGCCAGCAGCTTGGACGGCAGTACCTACGAGCAGTACTTC	CASSLDGSTYEQYF
-	TRBV21-1	TRBJ2-1	-	TGTGCCAGCAACCAACCAACAGGGGTTAATGAGCAGTTCTTC	CASNQPTGVNEQFF
-	TRBV5-1	TRBJ2-1	TRBD2	TGCGCCAGCAGCTTGGAGGGACTAGCGGGAGTGGATGAGCAGTTCTTC	CASSLEGLAGVDEQFF
-	TRBV7-3	TRBJ2-5	-	TGTGCCAGCAGCTTATCAGGGCCAGAGACCCAGTACTTC	CASSLSGPETQYF
-	TRBV28	TRBJ2-7	TRBD1	TGTGCCAGCAGTTACGGGACAGCCTACGAGCAGTACTTC	CASSYGTAYEQYF
-	TRBV28	TRBJ2-2	TRBD2	TGTGCCAGCAGTTCCCCGGGACTAGCGGGAGATGGCACGGGGGAGCTGTTTTTT	CASSSPGLAGDGTGELFF
few	TRBV4-1	TRBJ2-7	TRBD1	TGCGCCAGCAGCCAGGGGGGACAGGCAGCCTACGAGCAGTACTTC	CASSQGGQAAYEQYF
-	TRBV10-2	TRBJ1-3	TRBD1	TGCGCCAGCAGGAAAGGACAGGGATGGGACACCATATATTTT	CASRKGQGWDTIYF
few	TRBV5-1	TRBJ1-2	TRBD1	TGCGCCAGCAGCTTGGTAGGGACAGACTATGGCTACACCTTC	CASSLVGTDYGYTF
-	TRBV7-3	TRBJ2-6	-	TGTGCCAGCGCCCCCCAGGGGAACTCTGGGGCCAACGTCCTGACTTTC	CASAPQGNSGANVLTF
-	TRBV28	TRBJ2-7	TRBD1	TGTGCCAGCAGTGACAGGGGGCGTTCCCCCTACGAGCAGTACTTC	CASSDRGRSPYEQYF
-	TRBV6-6	TRBJ2-3	TRBD2	TGTGCCACCAATGGTCGGGGGGTACTCACAGATACGCAGTATTTT	CATNGRGVLTDTQYF
-	TRBV7-2	TRBJ2-7	TRBD1	TGTGCCAGCAGCCCCCGGACAGGGGGGAGCTCCTACGAGCAGTACTTC	CASSPRTGGSSYEQYF
-	TRBV7-8	TRBJ2-7	-	TGTGCCAGCAGCCATCGGCGGCAGCGACCCTACGAGCAGTACTTC	CASSHRRQRPYEQYF
-	TRBV6-1	TRBJ2-6	-	TGTGCCAGCAGTGAGGGGGAAATCTCTGGGGCCAACGTCCTGACTTTC	CASSEGEISGANVLTF
-	TRBV7-3	TRBJ2-2	-	TGTGCCAGCAGCTTACGGGGGGCTGTAAGCACCGGGGAGCTGTTTTTT	CASSLRGAVSTGELFF
-	TRBV29-1	TRBJ1-1	TRBD1	TGCAGCGTTGCCGAGACAGGGTTGGGCACTGAAGCTTTCTTT	CSVAETGLGTEAFF
-	TRBV5-1	TRBJ2-3	TRBD2	TGCGCCAGCAGCCTGGGACTAGCGGACTACACAGATACGCAGTATTTT	CASSLGLADYTDTQYF
-	TRBV5-1	TRBJ2-1	TRBD2	TGCGCCAGCAGTCCTAGACTAGCGGGAGAACACAATGAGCAGTTCTTC	CASSPRLAGEHNEQFF
-	TRBV2	TRBJ2-3	TRBD2	TGTGCCAGCAAGGGCGGGGGTACCACAGATACGCAGTATTTT	CASKGGGTTDTQYF
many	TRBV5-4	TRBJ2-2	-	TGTGCCAGCAGCTTAATGGGGAACACCGGGGAGCTGTTTTTT	CASSLMGNTGELFF
-	TRBV7-2	TRBJ2-5	-	TGTGCCAGCAGCCCCCGTTCCGGCGAGACCCAGTACTTC	CASSPRSGETQYF
-	TRBV6-4	TRBJ2-7	-	TGTGCCAGCCTGGGGGTACTAGTCCCCTACGAGCAGTACTTC	CASLGVLVPYEQYF
few	TRBV7-8	TRBJ1-1	-	TGTGCCAGCAGCTTAGATTGGCAGGACACTGAAGCCTTCTTT	CASSLDWQDTEAFF
once	TRBV6-5	TRBJ2-7	TRBD1	TGTGCCAGCAGCCACAGGGGGGACTCGGTATACGAGCAGTACTTC	CASSHRGDSVYEQYF
-	TRBV6-5	TRBJ2-1	-	TGTGCCAGCAGTTACGCGGGACAGTCCTACAATGAGCAGTTCTTC	CASSYAGQSYNEQFF
many	TRBV28	TRBJ2-4	TRBD1	TGTGCCAGCAGTTCCGGGACAGGGAAGTCCCCTGTCAAAAACATTCAGTACTTC	CASSSGTGKSPVKNIQYF
many	TRBV28	TRBJ2-5	TRBD1	TGTGCCAGCAGTTTGCCAGGGACAGGGGAAGAGACCCAGTACTTC	CASSLPGTGEETQYF
once	TRBV28	TRBJ1-2	-	TGTGCCAGCAACATCAGGGGCAAGGGCTACACCTTC	CASNIRGKGYTF
-	TRBV5-1	TRBJ2-7	TRBD2	TGCGCCAGCACCTCGACGGGGGGGACCTACGAGCAGTACTTC	CASTSTGGTYEQYF
-	TRBV4-1	TRBJ2-5	-	TGCGCCAGCAGCCATGATTACCTGATGGGGTTTGAGTACTTC	CASSHDYLMGFEYF
-	TRBV11-2	TRBJ2-7	TRBD2	TGTGCCAGCAGCTTAGATCTGGGCGGGGGGAATTACGAGCAGTACTTC	CASSLDLGGGNYEQYF
-	TRBV29-1	TRBJ1-1	-	TGCAGCGTAGCGGGCCCCTTGGGAACTTCGGCGGCTTTCTTT	CSVAGPLGTSAAFF
-	TRBV7-8	TRBJ2-1	-	TGTGCCAGCAGCTTAGTAGTTCGGAATGAGCAGTTCTTC	CASSLVVRNEQFF
-	TRBV15	TRBJ2-3	TRBD1	TGTGCCACCAGCAGAGATCGGAGGACAGGGACCGATACGCAGTATTTT	CATSRDRRTGTDTQYF
-	TRBV6-1	TRBJ2-5	-	TGTGCCAGCAACTCGGGGACACCGTCCCAAGAGACCCAGTACTTC	CASNSGTPSQETQYF
-	TRBV5-5	TRBJ2-7	TRBD1	TGTGCCAGCAGCTTGGCCCGACAGGGCTCCTACGAGCAGTACTTC	CASSLARQGSYEQYF
-	TRBV5-6	TRBJ2-5	-	TGTGCCAGCAGCTTATTGTTTAGGGAAGTCCAAGAGACCCAGTACTTC	CASSLLFREVQETQYF
-	TRBV7-2	TRBJ1-1	-	TGTGCCAGCAGCTTAGGGACTCAGAACACTGAAGCTTTCTTT	CASSLGTQNTEAFF
few	TRBV10-2	TRBJ1-2	TRBD1	TGCGCCAGCAGCGCCGAAACCCCGGGACAGTCAAGAGGTGGCTACACCTTC	CASSAETPGQSRGGYTF
-	TRBV11-1	TRBJ2-7	-	TGTGCCAGCAGCTTAGAGGCCCCTTACTCCTACGAGCAGTACTTC	CASSLEAPYSYEQYF
few	TRBV7-2	TRBJ1-5	-	TGTGCCAGCAGCTTAGCGGGTTATAGCAATCAGCCCCAGCATTTT	CASSLAGYSNQPQHF
many	TRBV7-3	TRBJ2-7	-	TGTGCCAGCAGCCTTCCCCAGGGGCGGAGTTACGAGCAGTACTTC	CASSLPQGRSYEQYF
many	TRBV29-1	TRBJ1-1	-	TGCAGCGCTGAAAGGGTAACTGAAGCTTTCTTT	CSAERVTEAFF
-	TRBV6-5	TRBJ2-7	-	TGTGCCAGCAGTTACCGTCCATCCTACGAGCAGTACTTC	CASSYRPSYEQYF
-	TRBV11-2	TRBJ2-7	-	TGTGCCAGCAGCTTAGGTCGGGCAGGGCACTACGAGCAGTACTTC	CASSLGRAGHYEQYF
-	TRBV5-1	TRBJ2-2	-	TGCGCCAGCAGCTTGGTGGGGGGCGCGAACACCGGGGAGCTGTTTTTT	CASSLVGGANTGELFF
-	TRBV5-1	TRBJ2-5	-	TGCGCCAGCAGCTTGGTCCCGGGGCAGGAGACCCAGTACTTC	CASSLVPGQETQYF
many	TRBV5-4	TRBJ1-1	-	TGTGCCAGCAGCTTTGACAGAGATACTGAAGCTTTCTTT	CASSFDRDTEAFF
-	TRBV5-1	TRBJ2-2	-	TGCGCCAGCAGCTTGTCGGATACCGGGGAGCTGTTTTTT	CASSLSDTGELFF
-	TRBV4-3	TRBJ1-5	-	TGCGCCAGCAGCCAAGATCCGGTAGCACATAGCAATCAGCCCCAGCATTTT	CASSQDPVAHSNQPQHF
once	TRBV18	TRBJ2-2	-	TGTGCCAGCTCACCACCCGGAGCCCCGGGGGAGCTGTTTTTT	CASSPPGAPGELFF
-	TRBV5-4	TRBJ1-1	-	TGTGCCAGCAGAGAAGAGGGGAGGGGAGCTTTCTTT	CASREEGRGAFF
-	TRBV25-1	TRBJ2-7	-	TGTGCCAGCCGAACGACAGGAGGAAACGAGCAGTACTTC	CASRTTGGNEQYF
-	TRBV5-1	TRBJ2-3	-	TGCGCCAGCCTGGCAGTCAACACAGATACGCAGTATTTT	CASLAVNTDTQYF
-	TRBV5-4	TRBJ2-7	-	TGTGCCAGCAGCTACTACGAGCAGTACTTC	CASSYYEQYF
-	TRBV4-1	TRBJ1-1	-	TGCGCCAGCAGCCAAGTGGGAACAGGGAACACTGAAGCTTTCTTT	CASSQVGTGNTEAFF